The clone carrying this T cell receptor beta chain was recorded once. Its antigen remains unidentified. This sample stems from a study of T cells in Graves' hyperthyroidism and ophthalmopathy. The CDR3 loop spans 13 amino acids. The V and J ends lost 8 bases and 9 bases respectively, with 20 bases between them. The germline gives CDR1 MDHEN, CDR2 SYDVKM. With duration under 3 months, ophthalmopathy was active: Clinical Activity Score at least 3, NOSPECS at least 4. The PBMCs were taken from over 9.5 ml of fresh peripheral blood. Amplified TCR beta CDR3 regions derived from RNA transcripts. Using the HTBI primer set, a first-round RT-PCR was run on the TCR CDR3. In TCRdb, the multiplex PCR reads were re-called with MiXCR into one record per CDR3 protein. The data hold 640,000 or so distinct CDR3 sequences, with roughly 14% observed a single time. Overall study results and limits: Most clonotypes expanded in the thyroid (above 0.001) were also present in blood.

The sequence was obtained from a woman in her thirties or forties with Graves' ophthalmopathy. This rearrangement joins TRBV28 to TRBJ2-7; D unresolved. Specimen: blood. This CDR3 is CASRSPWGWGQYF. DNA of the CDR3: TGTGCCAGCCGCTCTCCTTGGGGTTGGGGGCAGTACTTC.